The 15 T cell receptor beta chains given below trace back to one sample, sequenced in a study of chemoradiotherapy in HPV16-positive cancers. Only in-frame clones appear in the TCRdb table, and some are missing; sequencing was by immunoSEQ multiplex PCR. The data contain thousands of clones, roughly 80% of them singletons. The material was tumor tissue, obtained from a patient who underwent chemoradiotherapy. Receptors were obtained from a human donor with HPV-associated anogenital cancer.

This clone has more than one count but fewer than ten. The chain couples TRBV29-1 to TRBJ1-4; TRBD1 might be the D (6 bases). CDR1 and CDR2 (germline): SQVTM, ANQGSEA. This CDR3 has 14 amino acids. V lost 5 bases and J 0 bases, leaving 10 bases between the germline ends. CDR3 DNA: TGCAGCGTTTTGGGGGCTGCAACTAATGAAAAACTGTTTTTT. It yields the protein CSVLGAATNEKLFF.

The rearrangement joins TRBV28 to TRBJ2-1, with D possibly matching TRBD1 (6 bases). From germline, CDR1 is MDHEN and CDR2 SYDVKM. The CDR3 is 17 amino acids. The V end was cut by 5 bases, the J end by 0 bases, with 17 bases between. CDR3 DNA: TGTGCCAGCAGTACCCGACAGGATTCTAGCTCCTACAATGAGCAGTTCTTC. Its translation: CASSTRQDSSSYNEQFF.

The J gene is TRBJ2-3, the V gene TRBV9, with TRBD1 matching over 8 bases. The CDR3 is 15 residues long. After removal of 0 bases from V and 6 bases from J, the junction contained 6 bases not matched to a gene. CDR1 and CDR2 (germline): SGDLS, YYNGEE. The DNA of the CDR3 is TGTGCCAGCAGCGTAGGTACAGGGGGACCGGATACGCAGTATTTT. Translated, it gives CASSVGTGGPDTQYF.

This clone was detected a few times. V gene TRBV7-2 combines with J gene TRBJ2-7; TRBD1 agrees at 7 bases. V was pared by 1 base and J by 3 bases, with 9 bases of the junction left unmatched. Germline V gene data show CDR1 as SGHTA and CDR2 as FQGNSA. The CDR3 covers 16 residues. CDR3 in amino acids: CASSLGSGTAFYEQYF. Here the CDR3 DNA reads TGTGCCAGCAGCTTAGGCTCCGGGACAGCTTTCTACGAGCAGTACTTC.

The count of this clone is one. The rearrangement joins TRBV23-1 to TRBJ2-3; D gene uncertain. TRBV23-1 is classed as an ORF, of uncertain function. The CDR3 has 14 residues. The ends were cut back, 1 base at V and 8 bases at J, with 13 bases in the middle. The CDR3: CASSQCDARVTQYF. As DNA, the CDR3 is TGCGCCAGCAGTCAATGCGACGCAAGGGTTACGCAGTATTTT.

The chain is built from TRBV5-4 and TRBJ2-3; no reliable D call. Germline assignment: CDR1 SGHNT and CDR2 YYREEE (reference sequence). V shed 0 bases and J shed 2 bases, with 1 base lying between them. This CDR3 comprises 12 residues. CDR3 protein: CASSLVTDTQYF. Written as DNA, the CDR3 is TGTGCCAGCAGCTTGGTCACAGATACGCAGTATTTT.

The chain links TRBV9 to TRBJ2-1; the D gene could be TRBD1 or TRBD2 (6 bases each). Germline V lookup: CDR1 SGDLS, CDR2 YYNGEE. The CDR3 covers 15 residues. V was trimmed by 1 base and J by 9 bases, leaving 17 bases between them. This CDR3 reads CASSVKGVGGGEQFF. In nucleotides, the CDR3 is TGTGCCAGCAGCGTAAAAGGGGTGGGGGGCGGTGAGCAGTTCTTC.

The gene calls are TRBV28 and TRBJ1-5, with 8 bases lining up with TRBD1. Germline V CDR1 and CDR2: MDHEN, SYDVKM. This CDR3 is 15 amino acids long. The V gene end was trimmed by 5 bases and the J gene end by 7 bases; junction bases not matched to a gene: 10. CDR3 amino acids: CASSPPGQGMQPQHF. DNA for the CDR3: TGTGCCAGCAGTCCGCCCGGACAGGGAATGCAGCCCCAGCATTTT.

The CDR3 sequence is CASSVGAGGGELFF. The CDR3 DNA reads TGTGCCAGCAGCGTAGGAGCAGGGGGCGGGGAGCTGTTTTTT. The chain has TRBV9 and TRBJ2-2; 7 bases line up with TRBD1. V dropped 0 bases and J dropped 7; count of bases not matched to a gene: 3. Per the germline V gene, CDR1 is SGDLS and CDR2 is YYNGEE. The CDR3 is made up of 14 amino acids.

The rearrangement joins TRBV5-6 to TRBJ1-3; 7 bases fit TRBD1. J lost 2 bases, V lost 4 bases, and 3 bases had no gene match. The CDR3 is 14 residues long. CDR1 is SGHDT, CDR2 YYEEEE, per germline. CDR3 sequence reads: CASSGTVTGNTIYF. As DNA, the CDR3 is TGTGCCAGCAGCGGGACAGTGACTGGAAACACCATATATTTT.

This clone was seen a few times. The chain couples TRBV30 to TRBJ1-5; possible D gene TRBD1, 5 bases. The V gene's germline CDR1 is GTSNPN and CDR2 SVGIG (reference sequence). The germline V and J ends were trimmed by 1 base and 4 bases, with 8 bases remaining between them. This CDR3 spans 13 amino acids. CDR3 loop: CAWSDGGNQPQHF. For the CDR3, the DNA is TGTGCCTGGAGTGACGGGGGTAATCAGCCCCAGCATTTT.

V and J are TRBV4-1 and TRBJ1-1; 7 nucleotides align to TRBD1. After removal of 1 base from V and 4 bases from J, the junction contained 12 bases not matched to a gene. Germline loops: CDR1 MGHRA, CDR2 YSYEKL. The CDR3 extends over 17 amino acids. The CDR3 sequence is CASSQGETGPVGTEAFF. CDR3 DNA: TGCGCCAGCAGCCAAGGGGAGACAGGGCCCGTCGGCACTGAAGCTTTCTTT.

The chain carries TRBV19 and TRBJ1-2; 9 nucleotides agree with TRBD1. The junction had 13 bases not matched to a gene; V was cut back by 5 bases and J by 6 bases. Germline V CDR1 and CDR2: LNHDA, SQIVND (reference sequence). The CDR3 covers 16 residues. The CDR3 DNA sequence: TGTGCCAGTAGTGCAGACCTGGGACAGGGATTTAATGGCTACACCTTC. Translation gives CASSADLGQGFNGYTF.

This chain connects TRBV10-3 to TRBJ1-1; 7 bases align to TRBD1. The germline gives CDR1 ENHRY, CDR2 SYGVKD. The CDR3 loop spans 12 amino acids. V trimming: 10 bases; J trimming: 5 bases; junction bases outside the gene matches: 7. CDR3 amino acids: CATGTVSTEAFF. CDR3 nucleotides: TGTGCCACCGGGACAGTTAGTACTGAAGCTTTCTTT.

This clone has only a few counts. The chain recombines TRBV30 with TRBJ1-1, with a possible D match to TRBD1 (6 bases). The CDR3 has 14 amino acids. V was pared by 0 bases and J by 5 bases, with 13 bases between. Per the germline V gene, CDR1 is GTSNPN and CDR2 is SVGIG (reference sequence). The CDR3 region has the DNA TGTGCCTGGAGTGTCGCAGGGGCGCTTACTGAAGCTTTCTTT. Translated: CAWSVAGALTEAFF.